This T cell receptor beta chain was captured by sequencing in a study of technical replicates of blood from several donors. Sequencing was performed with immunoSEQ multiplex PCR; in TCRdb, only in-frame clones are kept and a portion is missing. Here the sample spans fewer than 85,000 clones, roughly 92% being singletons. The CDR3 is 13 amino acids. Trimming shortened V by 4 bases and J by 1 base, and 7 bases separated the two germline ends. Germline values: CDR1 MNHEY, CDR2 SMNVEV (reference sequence). Sequencing was performed on T cells isolated from PBMCs. The rearrangement links TRBV27 to TRBJ1-1; TRBD1 is a possible D gene (6 bases). The TCR comes from a human donor in good health. CDR3 amino acids: CASSSTGNTEAFF. CDR3 bases: TGTGCCAGCAGTTCGACAGGGAACACTGAAGCTTTCTTT.